This T cell receptor beta chain was sequenced during a study of T cell changes during pregnancy in multiple sclerosis. Germline V gene lookup returns CDR1 LGHNA and CDR2 YSLEER. V lost 0 bases and J lost 4, with 6 bases in between. This CDR3 contains 13 residues. Some clones are missing from TCRdb's copy, which holds only in-frame ones; the method was immunoSEQ multiplex PCR. The sample holds about 51,000 clones, around 94% seen once. The source was CD4+ T cells from peripheral blood mononuclear cells, collected in the second trimester of pregnancy. This rearrangement joins TRBV4-3 to TRBJ1-1; D not certain. The source is a female donor with multiple sclerosis, enrolled in a pregnancy study. CDR3 DNA: TGCGCCAGCAGCCAAGAGTTCGGCACTGAAGCTTTCTTT. Amino acids: CASSQEFGTEAFF.